These 14 T cell receptor beta chains share one sample of origin, sequenced in a study of blood T cell repertoires in COVID-19. The table came from immunoSEQ multiplex PCR; TCRdb's copy has only in-frame clones and leaves some out. The profile shows 130,000 to 150,000 clones, around 81% of them singletons. Material: peripheral blood. All receptors derive from a human donor in a cohort sampled during active COVID-19.

The chain recombines TRBV29-1 with TRBJ2-1; 9 bases fit TRBD2. With 1 base clipped from V and 9 bases from J, the junction kept 10 bases outside the gene matches. Germline CDR1 is SQVTM and CDR2 is ANQGSEA. The length of the CDR3 is 15 residues. The CDR3 is CSVEGGGRASVEQFF. The CDR3 DNA reads TGCAGCGTTGAAGGGGGCGGGAGGGCGTCTGTTGAGCAGTTCTTC.

CDR3: CASSPGERRTYNEQFF. The CDR3 coding sequence is TGCGCCAGCAGCCCCGGGGAACGGAGGACCTACAATGAGCAGTTCTTC. The chain joins TRBV5-1 to TRBJ2-1; TRBD2 might be the D (5 bases). The CDR3 is 16 residues long. Germline CDR1 is SGHRS and CDR2 is YFSETQ. V was cut by 4 bases and J by 2 bases, with 16 bases left in between.

CDR3 loop: CASKSSVDQPQHF. The CDR3 DNA is TGTGCCAGCAAGTCCTCGGTCGATCAGCCCCAGCATTTT. The chain links TRBV2 to TRBJ1-5; D is ambiguous. The V and J ends lost 7 bases and 5 bases respectively, with 12 bases between them. The germline gives CDR1 SNHLY, CDR2 FYNNEI. This CDR3 comprises 13 residues. The variable domain in full, completed from reference TRBV2 and TRBJ1-5, reads EPEVTQTPSHQVTQMGQEVILRCVPISNHLYFYWYRQILGQKVEFLVSFYNNEISEKSEIFDDQFSVERPDGSNFTLKIRSTKLEDSAMYFCASKSSVDQPQHFGDGTRLSIL.

The V gene is TRBV5-5, the J gene TRBJ2-1, with 11 bases fitting TRBD2. V was pared by 4 bases and J by 6 bases, with 9 bases of the junction left unmatched. This CDR3 comprises 16 residues. Germline V gene lookup returns CDR1 SGHKS and CDR2 YYEKEE (reference sequence). The CDR3 spells CASSKLAGGPPNEQFF. CDR3 nucleotides: TGTGCCAGCAGCAAGCTAGCGGGAGGACCCCCCAATGAGCAGTTCTTC.

The rearrangement joins TRBV5-1 to TRBJ2-5, with 9 bases that match TRBD2. V shed 4 bases and J 5 bases; nucleotides not matched to a gene: 6. The germline gives CDR1 SGHRS, CDR2 YFSETQ. This CDR3 region has 14 residues. The CDR3 region has the DNA TGCGCCAGCAGCGTGGGACTAGCAGAGGAGACCCAGTACTTC. This sequence encodes CASSVGLAEETQYF.

This clone has a single count. The chain is built from TRBV6-5 and TRBJ1-1; 8 bases are a match to TRBD1. In germline, CDR1 is MNHEY, CDR2 SVGAGI. The CDR3 is 15 amino acids. V dropped 7 bases and J dropped 0; count of bases not matched to a gene: 7. The CDR3 DNA follows: TGTGCCAGCACAGGGGGCGACTCCATGAACACTGAAGCTTTCTTT. It yields the protein CASTGGDSMNTEAFF.

The chain is built from TRBV9 and TRBJ2-2; D is perhaps TRBD2 (6 bases). CDR1 is SGDLS, CDR2 YYNGEE, per germline. The CDR3 totals 16 residues. Between the trimmed V and J ends, which lost 4 bases and 0 bases, there was a span of 13 bases. CDR3 nucleotide sequence: TGTGCCAGCAGCCCCCGGGACTCTCCGAACACCGGGGAGCTGTTTTTT. It encodes CASSPRDSPNTGELFF.

This chain joins TRBV7-8 and TRBJ2-1; D possibly corresponds to TRBD2 (5 bases). V shed 4 bases and J shed 0 bases, with 19 bases lying between them. The CDR3 has 18 amino acids. Per germline, CDR1 SGHVS and CDR2 FQNEAQ. The chain's CDR3 is CASSSSSRRLSSYNEQFF. CDR3 bases: TGTGCCAGCAGCTCCAGCAGTCGGAGGCTGAGCTCCTACAATGAGCAGTTCTTC.

The DNA of the CDR3 is TGTGCCAGCTCAGGGACAGGGGCCAATCAGCCCCAGCATTTT. Translated: CASSGTGANQPQHF. The chain has TRBV18 and TRBJ1-5; the match to TRBD1 covers 10 bases. Germline V lookup: CDR1 KGHSH, CDR2 LQKENI. The J segment lost 3 bases and the V segment lost 5 bases, leaving 1 base of the junction unmatched. The CDR3 contains 14 residues.

The rearrangement joins TRBV19 to TRBJ1-4; 10 bases match TRBD1. The germline V gene encodes CDR1 LNHDA and CDR2 SQIVND (reference sequence). The CDR3 length is 15 residues. With 6 bases clipped from V and 8 bases from J, the junction kept 9 bases outside the gene matches. Written as DNA, the CDR3 is TGTGCCAGTAGAGGGGCCGGGACAGGGGCGGAAAAACTGTTTTTT. This sequence encodes CASRGAGTGAEKLFF.

J is TRBJ2-5 and V is TRBV7-9; 8 bases align to TRBD1. Trimming removed 3 bases from V and 5 bases from J; junction bases left unmatched: 5. CDR3 length: 14 amino acids. CDR1 is SEHNR, CDR2 FQNEAQ, per germline (reference sequence). The CDR3 DNA reads as TGTGCCAGCAGCTTCCGGACAGGGAGGGAGACCCAGTACTTC. As protein: CASSFRTGRETQYF.

The chain couples TRBV15 to TRBJ2-5; maybe TRBD2 (6 bases). The V end was cut by 8 bases, the J end by 5 bases, with 15 bases between. The germline CDR1 and CDR2 sequences are LNHNV and YYDKDF (reference sequence). The CDR3 extends over 13 amino acids. The CDR3 region is CATGGELRETQYF. The CDR3 nucleotides are TGTGCCACCGGAGGGGAACTCCGGGAGACCCAGTACTTC.

The genes are TRBV7-2 and TRBJ2-4; weak D call: TRBD2 (7 bases). CDR1 is SGHTA, CDR2 FQGNSA, per germline. The CDR3 has 15 residues. Trimming stripped 1 base from V and 5 bases from J, with 12 bases between. This CDR3 reads CASSLVGGEENIQYF. As DNA, the CDR3 is TGTGCCAGCAGCTTAGTAGGGGGGGAAGAAAACATTCAGTACTTC.

The genes are TRBV10-3 and TRBJ1-2; D gene unclear. Trimming removed 5 bases at V and 3 bases at J, with 10 bases between. The CDR3 is 13 residues long. The germline V gene encodes CDR1 ENHRY and CDR2 SYGVKD. The CDR3: CAISNRGHYGYTF. CDR3 coding DNA: TGTGCCATCAGTAACCGAGGCCACTATGGCTACACCTTC.